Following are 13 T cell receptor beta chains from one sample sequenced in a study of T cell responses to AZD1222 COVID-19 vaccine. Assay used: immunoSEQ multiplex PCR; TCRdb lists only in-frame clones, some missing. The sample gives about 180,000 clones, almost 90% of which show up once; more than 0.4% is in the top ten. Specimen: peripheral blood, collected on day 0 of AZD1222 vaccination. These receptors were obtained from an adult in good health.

CDR3 in amino acids: CASSYSKTSSEQFF. CDR3 coding DNA: TGTGCCAGCAGTTACTCGAAAACTAGCAGTGAGCAGTTCTTC. The chain combines TRBV6-2 or TRBV6-3 with TRBJ2-1, with D perhaps TRBD2 (6 bases). V lost 0 bases and J 9 bases, leaving 12 bases between the germline ends. The CDR3 sequence is 14 residues long. Per the germline V gene, CDR1 is MNHEY and CDR2 is SVGEGT.

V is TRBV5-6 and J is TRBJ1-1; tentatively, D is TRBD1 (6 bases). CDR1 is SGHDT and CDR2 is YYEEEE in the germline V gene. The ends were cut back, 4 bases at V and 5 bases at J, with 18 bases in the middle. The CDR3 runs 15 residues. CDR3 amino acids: CASSAAGGMGTEAFF. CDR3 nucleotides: TGTGCCAGCAGCGCGGCGGGGGGCATGGGGACTGAAGCTTTCTTT.

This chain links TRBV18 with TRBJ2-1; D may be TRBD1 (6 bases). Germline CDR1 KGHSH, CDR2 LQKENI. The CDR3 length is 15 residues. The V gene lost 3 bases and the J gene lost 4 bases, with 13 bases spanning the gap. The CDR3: CASSPQTGRYNEQFF. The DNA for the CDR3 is TGTGCCAGCTCACCGCAGACAGGAAGGTACAATGAGCAGTTCTTC.

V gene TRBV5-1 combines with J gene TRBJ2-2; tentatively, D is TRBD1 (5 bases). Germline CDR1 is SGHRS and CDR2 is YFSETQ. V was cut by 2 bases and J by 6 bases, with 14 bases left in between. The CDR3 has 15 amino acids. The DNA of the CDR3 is TGCGCCAGCAGCTTCTTCGGTCAGGGCGCCGGGGAGCTGTTTTTT. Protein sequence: CASSFFGQGAGELFF.

The CDR3 loop is CSVGDSEAFF. CDR3 DNA sequence: TGCAGCGTTGGGGACAGCGAAGCTTTCTTT. The V and J genes are TRBV29-1 and TRBJ1-1, with TRBD1 matching 7 bases. Germline CDR1 SQVTM, CDR2 ANQGSEA. V trimming: 4 bases; J trimming: 8 bases; junction bases outside the gene matches: 1. This CDR3 comprises 10 residues.

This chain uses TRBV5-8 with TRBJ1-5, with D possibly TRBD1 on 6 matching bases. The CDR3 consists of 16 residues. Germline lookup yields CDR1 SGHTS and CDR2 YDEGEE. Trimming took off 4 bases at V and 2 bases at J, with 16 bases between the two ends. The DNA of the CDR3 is TGTGCCAGCAGCCCCTGGACAGTCGACGGCAATCAGCCCCAGCATTTT. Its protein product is CASSPWTVDGNQPQHF.

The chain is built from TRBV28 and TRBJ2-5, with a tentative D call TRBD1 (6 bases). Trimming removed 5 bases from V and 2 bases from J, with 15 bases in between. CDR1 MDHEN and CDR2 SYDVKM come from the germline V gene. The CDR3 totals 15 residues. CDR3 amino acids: CASSLRGTRQETQYF. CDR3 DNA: TGTGCCAGCAGTCTCCGTGGGACAAGACAAGAGACCCAGTACTTC. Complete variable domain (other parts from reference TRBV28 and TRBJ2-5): DVKVTQSSRYLVKRTGEKVFLECVQDMDHENMFWYRQDPGLGLRLIYFSYDVKMKEKGDIPEGYSVSREKKERFSLILESASTNQTSMYLCASSLRGTRQETQYFGPGTRLLVL.

The CDR3 spells CASSEAEDGRAGFF. The CDR3 DNA reads TGTGCCAGCAGTGAAGCTGAGGACGGGAGGGCCGGGTTCTTC. The chain is built from TRBV6-1 and TRBJ2-1, with 8 bases fitting TRBD2. This CDR3 comprises 14 residues. Germline CDR1 MNHNS, CDR2 SASEGT. Losses at the gene ends were 0 bases for V and 15 bases for J; bases not matched to a gene: 10.

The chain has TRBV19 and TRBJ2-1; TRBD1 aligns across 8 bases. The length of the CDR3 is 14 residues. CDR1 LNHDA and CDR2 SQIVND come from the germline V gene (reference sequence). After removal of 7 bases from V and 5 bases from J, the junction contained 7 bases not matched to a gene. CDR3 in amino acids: CASTQGAKDNEQFF. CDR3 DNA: TGTGCCAGTACCCAGGGGGCGAAGGACAATGAGCAGTTCTTC.

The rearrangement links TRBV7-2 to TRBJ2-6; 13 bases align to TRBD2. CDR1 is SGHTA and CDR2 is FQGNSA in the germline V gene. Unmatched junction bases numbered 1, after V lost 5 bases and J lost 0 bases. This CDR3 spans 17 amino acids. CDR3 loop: CASSRTSGSSGANVLTF. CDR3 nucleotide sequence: TGTGCCAGCAGCCGGACTAGCGGGAGCTCTGGGGCCAACGTCCTGACTTTC.

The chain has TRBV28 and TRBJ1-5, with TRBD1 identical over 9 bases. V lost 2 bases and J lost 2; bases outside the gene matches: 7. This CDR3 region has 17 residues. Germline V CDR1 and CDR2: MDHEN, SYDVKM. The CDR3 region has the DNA TGTGCCAGCAGTTTAGGGACAGGGAAGTATGGCAATCAGCCCCAGCATTTT. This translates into CASSLGTGKYGNQPQHF. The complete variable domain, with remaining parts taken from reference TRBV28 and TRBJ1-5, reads DVKVTQSSRYLVKRTGEKVFLECVQDMDHENMFWYRQDPGLGLRLIYFSYDVKMKEKGDIPEGYSVSREKKERFSLILESASTNQTSMYLCASSLGTGKYGNQPQHFGDGTRLSIL.

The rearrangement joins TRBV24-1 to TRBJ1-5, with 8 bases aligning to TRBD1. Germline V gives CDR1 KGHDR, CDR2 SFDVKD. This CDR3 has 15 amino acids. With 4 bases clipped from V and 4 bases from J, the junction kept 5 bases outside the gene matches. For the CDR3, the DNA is TGTGCCACCAGTGACCGGACAGGGCCTAATCAGCCCCAGCATTTT. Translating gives CATSDRTGPNQPQHF.

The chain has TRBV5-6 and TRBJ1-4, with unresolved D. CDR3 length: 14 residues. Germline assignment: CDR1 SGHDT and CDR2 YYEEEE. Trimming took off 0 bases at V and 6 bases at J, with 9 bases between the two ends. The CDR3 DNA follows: TGTGCCAGCAGCTTGGTCGGTTATGATGAAAAACTGTTTTTT. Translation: CASSLVGYDEKLFF.